Listed here are 29 T cell receptor beta chains from one sample, sequenced in a study of T cell responses to AZD1222 COVID-19 vaccine. Sequencing was performed with immunoSEQ multiplex PCR; in TCRdb, only in-frame clones are kept and a portion is missing. The repertoire holds fewer than 85,000 clones, under 95% seen once, with roughly 7% in the top ten. Here the sequenced sample was peripheral blood, taken on day 0 of MenACWY control vaccination. These receptors all stem from an adult in good health.

The chain joins TRBV3-1 (or the pseudogene TRBV3-2) to TRBJ2-1; 11 bases match TRBD2. CDR3 size: 18 residues. CDR1 is LGHDT, CDR2 YNNKEL, per germline (reference sequence). Germline trimming cut 3 bases from V and 0 bases from J; bases unmatched to any gene: 7. DNA of the CDR3: TGTGCCAGCAGCCATTGGGCTAGCGGGGGGCTCTCCTACAATGAGCAGTTCTTC. Translating gives CASSHWASGGLSYNEQFF.

The gene calls are TRBV18 and TRBJ2-5; possible D gene TRBD2, 5 bases. Germline CDR1 is KGHSH and CDR2 is LQKENI. Trimming took 1 base from V and 2 from J, leaving 5 bases between them. The CDR3 loop spans 13 amino acids. The CDR3: CASSPRGQETQYF. CDR3 sequence (DNA): TGTGCCAGCTCACCACGAGGGCAAGAGACCCAGTACTTC.

The rearrangement joins TRBV4-3 to TRBJ1-2, with 8 nucleotides matching TRBD1. Germline V lookup: CDR1 LGHNA, CDR2 YSLEER. CDR3 length equals 15 residues. With 1 base clipped from V and 4 bases from J, the junction kept 5 bases outside the gene matches. The CDR3 sequence is CASSQGTGKGYGYTF. The CDR3 DNA reads as TGCGCCAGCAGCCAAGGGACAGGGAAAGGCTATGGCTACACCTTC.

This clone has only one observation. This chain connects TRBV19 to TRBJ1-2, with 7 bases matching TRBD1. The CDR3 spans 12 residues. Per germline, CDR1 LNHDA and CDR2 SQIVND (reference sequence). Trimming cost V 7 bases and J 7 bases; bases outside gene matches: 6. The CDR3 DNA follows: TGTGCCAGTATTGCGACAGGGACTGGCTACACCTTC. It specifies CASIATGTGYTF.

V and J are TRBV28 and TRBJ2-2, with 9 bases identical to TRBD2. V shed 6 bases, J shed 6 bases, and the junction held 11 bases outside the gene matches. Germline lookup yields CDR1 MDHEN and CDR2 SYDVKM. The CDR3 extends over 16 amino acids. The CDR3 sequence is CASSPPMAGGPGELFF. The CDR3 DNA reads as TGTGCCAGCAGCCCACCGATGGCGGGAGGGCCCGGGGAGCTGTTTTTT.

The DNA for the CDR3 is TGTGCCAGCAGGATAGGGGGCGGGTTGAACACTGAAGCTTTCTTT. This translates into CASRIGGGLNTEAFF. The V call is TRBV6-5, the J call TRBJ1-1; 7 nucleotides agree with TRBD1. The CDR3 covers 15 residues. Germline values: CDR1 MNHEY, CDR2 SVGAGI. Losses at the gene ends were 6 bases for V and 0 bases for J; bases not matched to a gene: 7.

The CDR3 sequence: CASSARGGSSTDTQYF. DNA of the CDR3: TGTGCCAGCAGTGCCCGGGGGGGGTCTAGCACAGATACGCAGTATTTT. The chain recombines TRBV6-4 with TRBJ2-3, with 8 nucleotides matching TRBD2. The CDR3 has 16 amino acids. The V gene's germline CDR1 is MRHNA and CDR2 SNTAGT. Trimming cost V 4 bases and J 0 bases; bases outside gene matches: 6.

The V call is TRBV9, the J call TRBJ2-3; no firm D call. The CDR3 has 15 amino acids. CDR1 is SGDLS and CDR2 is YYNGEE in the germline V gene. V lost 0 bases to trimming and J lost 1 base, with 9 bases between them. This CDR3 is CASSVAVSGTDTQYF. The CDR3 DNA follows: TGTGCCAGCAGCGTAGCTGTCTCGGGCACAGATACGCAGTATTTT.

The V call is TRBV5-1, the J call TRBJ1-5; 8 bases agree with TRBD1. CDR1 is SGHRS and CDR2 is YFSETQ in the germline V gene. The V segment lost 3 bases and the J segment 7 bases; nucleotides outside the gene matches: 9. This CDR3 contains 15 residues. The DNA of the CDR3 is TGCGCCAGCAGCTCTGGACAGGGATCCGAACAGCCCCAGCATTTT. As protein: CASSSGQGSEQPQHF.

This clone was found a few times. The chain carries TRBV28 and TRBJ1-2; the D is unclear. The CDR3 is 13 residues long. Germline V gene sequence: CDR1 MDHEN, CDR2 SYDVKM. V was pared by 2 bases and J by 5 bases, with 9 bases between. CDR3 DNA: TGTGCCAGCAGTTTAAGCCAGGATTATGGCTACACCTTC. Translating gives CASSLSQDYGYTF.

The V call is TRBV3-1 (or the pseudogene TRBV3-2), the J call TRBJ1-6, with 10 bases that match TRBD1. From germline, CDR1 is LGHDT and CDR2 YNNKEL (reference sequence). CDR3 length: 15 residues. With 1 base clipped from V and 7 bases from J, the junction kept 1 base outside the gene matches. The CDR3 nucleotides read TGTGCCAGCAGCCAAGCGGGACAGGGGAATTCACCCCTCCACTTT. It is translated as CASSQAGQGNSPLHF.

The rearrangement joins TRBV21-1 to TRBJ2-7. TRBV21-1 counts as a pseudogene. The CDR3 runs 17 residues. CDR3 DNA sequence: TGTGCCAGCACCCCAAAGGGCAACAGTCTTATTCCCTACGAGCAGTACTTC. Encoded protein: CASTPKGNSLIPYEQYF.

The V gene is TRBV15, the J gene TRBJ2-2; D uncertain. The V gene's germline CDR1 is LNHNV and CDR2 YYDKDF (reference sequence). V was cut by 5 bases and J by 5 bases, with 9 bases left in between. This CDR3 spans 13 amino acids. This chain's CDR3 is CATSGARTGELFF. DNA for the CDR3: TGTGCCACCAGCGGAGCCCGGACCGGGGAGCTGTTTTTT.

V usage is TRBV5-8 and J usage is TRBJ2-7; no clear D. Germline CDR1 and CDR2: SGHTS and YDEGEE. V dropped 0 bases and J dropped 5 bases, with 9 bases sitting between them. The CDR3 runs 13 residues. The DNA of the CDR3 is TGTGCCAGCAGCTTGGCTGGGTTCGACGAGCAGTACTTC. Protein product: CASSLAGFDEQYF.

The chain combines TRBV24-1 with TRBJ2-3; TRBD1 aligns across 12 bases. With 9 bases clipped from V and 4 bases from J, the junction kept 4 bases outside the gene matches. CDR1 is KGHDR and CDR2 is SFDVKD in the germline V gene. The CDR3 spans 14 residues. The CDR3 DNA reads TGTGCCACCCAGGGACAGGGGGCCGCAGATACGCAGTATTTT. This sequence encodes CATQGQGAADTQYF.

The chain couples TRBV7-3 to TRBJ2-3; 9 bases fit TRBD2. J lost 0 bases, V lost 5 bases, and 3 bases had no gene match. CDR1 and CDR2 from the germline V gene are SGHTA and FQGTGA. The CDR3 has 15 amino acids. CDR3: CASSNSGGSTDTQYF. The CDR3 coding sequence is TGTGCCAGCAGCAATAGCGGGGGTAGCACAGATACGCAGTATTTT.

The table lists this clone with a few counts. V is TRBV6-1 and J is TRBJ2-7, with D hard to call. Germline-derived CDR1 and CDR2 are MNHNS and SASEGT. Trimming pared 2 bases from V and 4 bases from J, leaving 15 bases between. This CDR3 has 15 amino acids. CDR3 in DNA: TGTGCCAGCAGTGAAAAGGATCCTTGGGATTACGAGCAGTACTTC. As protein: CASSEKDPWDYEQYF.

V and J are TRBV25-1 and TRBJ2-7, with TRBD2 identical over 9 bases. The CDR3 length is 14 residues. Losses at the gene ends were 6 bases for V and 0 bases for J; bases not matched to a gene: 3. The germline V gene has CDR1 MGHDK and CDR2 SYGVNS. This CDR3 reads CASRTSGSSYEQYF. The CDR3 DNA reads TGTGCCAGCAGGACTAGCGGTTCCTCCTACGAGCAGTACTTC.

J is TRBJ2-5 and V is TRBV7-3, with 7 bases lining up with TRBD1. The CDR3 contains 15 residues. Germline V gene data show CDR1 as SGHTA and CDR2 as FQGTGA. The V gene end was trimmed by 0 bases and the J gene end by 5 bases; junction bases not matched to a gene: 6. The CDR3 reads CASSLTGTARETQYF. The DNA of the CDR3 is TGTGCCAGCAGCTTAACGGGGACAGCACGTGAGACCCAGTACTTC.

V is TRBV5-4 and J is TRBJ1-2; tentative D call: TRBD1 (5 bases). V was clipped by 0 bases and J by 6 bases, with 9 bases between them. The CDR3 covers 13 residues. CDR1 and CDR2 (germline): SGHNT, YYREEE (reference sequence). This CDR3 is CASSLETENGYTF. In DNA form, the CDR3 reads TGTGCCAGCAGCTTGGAGACAGAGAATGGCTACACCTTC.

The rearrangement links TRBV5-1 to TRBJ2-5, with a tentative D call TRBD2 (6 bases). This CDR3 region has 13 residues. Trimming shortened V by 3 bases and J by 12 bases, and 18 bases separated the two germline ends. Per germline, CDR1 SGHRS and CDR2 YFSETQ. Written as DNA, the CDR3 is TGCGCCAGCAGCTCAACCGGGACTCAGAATAAGTACTTC. Protein sequence: CASSSTGTQNKYF.

V is TRBV28 and J is TRBJ2-2; D possibly corresponds to TRBD1 (6 bases). Germline V gives CDR1 MDHEN, CDR2 SYDVKM. The CDR3 is made up of 18 amino acids. With 6 bases removed from V and 1 base from J, the gap between germline ends came to 21 bases. The CDR3 sequence is CASRPSTGFPMNTGELFF. In DNA form, the CDR3 reads TGTGCCAGCAGACCTTCGACAGGTTTCCCAATGAACACCGGGGAGCTGTTTTTT.

The CDR3 DNA is TGTGCCACCAGTGGCGGGACCGGAAGCTCCTACAATGAGCAGTTCTTC. It encodes CATSGGTGSSYNEQFF. V gene TRBV24-1 combines with J gene TRBJ2-1; D is perhaps TRBD2 (6 bases). Germline CDR1 and CDR2: KGHDR and SFDVKD. The V and J ends lost 5 bases and 0 bases respectively, with 13 bases between them. The CDR3 is 16 residues long.

The chain combines TRBV11-3 with TRBJ1-5; the D is unclear. Trimming pared 6 bases from V and 4 bases from J, leaving 13 bases between. This CDR3 contains 14 residues. Germline-derived CDR1 and CDR2 are SGHNT and YENEEA. As DNA, the CDR3 is TGTGCCAGCAGGGCCCGGAGGATGAATCAGCCCCAGCATTTT. It translates to CASRARRMNQPQHF.

This chain links TRBV7-9 with TRBJ1-2; 7 bases match TRBD1. The V gene end was trimmed by 5 bases and the J gene end by 8 bases; junction bases not matched to a gene: 14. The length of the CDR3 is 15 residues. Per the germline V gene, CDR1 is SEHNR and CDR2 is FQNEAQ (reference sequence). The CDR3 DNA is TGTGCCAGCAGCCTCCAACAGGGGCTGGAACCCGGCTACACCTTC. Translating it yields CASSLQQGLEPGYTF.

CDR3: CASSLSSGTDTQYF. CDR3 bases: TGTGCCAGCAGCTTGAGCAGCGGCACAGATACGCAGTATTTT. The gene calls are TRBV5-8 and TRBJ2-3; D unclear. Per germline, CDR1 SGHTS and CDR2 YDEGEE. Trimming left V 1 base short and J 1 base short, with 7 bases between. This CDR3 spans 14 amino acids.

V usage is TRBV2 and J usage is TRBJ2-3; TRBD2 is a possible D gene (6 bases). This CDR3 comprises 14 residues. The V and J ends lost 8 bases and 0 bases respectively, with 12 bases between them. CDR1 is SNHLY and CDR2 is FYNNEI in the germline V gene. CDR3 bases: TGTGCCAGCCGGGACTCGTATAGCACAGATACGCAGTATTTT. It yields the protein CASRDSYSTDTQYF.

The chain links TRBV5-1 to TRBJ2-3, with D hard to call. The V and J ends lost 4 bases and 3 bases respectively, with 12 bases between them. The CDR3 extends over 14 amino acids. Germline V gene sequence: CDR1 SGHRS, CDR2 YFSETQ. This CDR3 reads CASSPAAETDTQYF. The CDR3 DNA reads as TGCGCCAGCAGCCCGGCGGCAGAAACAGATACGCAGTATTTT.

The rearrangement joins TRBV28 to TRBJ1-4; 7 bases match TRBD1. CDR1 and CDR2 from the germline V gene are MDHEN and SYDVKM. This CDR3 contains 15 residues. V gave up 6 bases and J gave up 8 bases; unmatched junction bases: 12. The chain's CDR3 is CASSQGGGLGEKLFF. The CDR3 DNA sequence: TGTGCCAGCAGCCAGGGGGGGGGCCTTGGCGAAAAACTGTTTTTT.